Detailed here is one T cell receptor (beta chain). What it recognizes is unknown. Assay runs were performed at deep level. The data were produced by immunoSEQ multiplex PCR, yet TCRdb's version contains in-frame clones alone and is incomplete. In the table there are roughly 1,000,000 clones, about four fifths of which are singletons. This entry is derived from a study of shared clonotypes between healthy human individuals. The study, taken as a whole, reports: Relative to clonotypes present in all four donors, those not shared had lower generation probabilities. The expectation was that sequencing depth would affect clonotype sharing among donors.

The germline V gene has CDR1 SGHRS and CDR2 YFSETQ. The trim removed 1 base at V and 6 bases at J, leaving 2 bases unmatched. The CDR3 is 13 residues long. This receptor was taken from a man between 18 and 35 years old in good health. Some clones in this sample may be carry-over from other donors' samples. V is TRBV5-1 and J is TRBJ2-7; the match to TRBD1 covers 9 bases. The sequenced sample consisted of memory CD4+ T cells from PBMCs. Noted subset: CD45RA-negative fraction. In DNA, the CDR3 is TGCGCCAGCAGCTTGATGACAGGGGGCGAGCAGTACTTC. Translating gives CASSLMTGGEQYF.